This TCR beta chain emerged from a study of blood T cell repertoires in COVID-19. The V and J ends lost 3 bases and 2 bases respectively, with 5 bases between them. The CDR3 consists of 13 residues. Germline CDR1 and CDR2: WNHNN and SYGVQD (reference sequence). Clones were sequenced by immunoSEQ multiplex PCR, and TCRdb holds only the in-frame ones, with some missing. The sample gives about 240,000 clones, roughly 87% of which show up once; 2.5% to 3% is in the top ten. The chain carries TRBV10-1 and TRBJ1-3; D ambiguous. The receptor was isolated from a woman aged 25 to 39 with acute COVID-19. The sequenced sample was PBMCs or T cells enriched from blood (not recorded which). CDR3 sequence: CASSESAGNTIYF. The CDR3 nucleotides read TGCGCCAGCAGTGAAAGCGCTGGAAACACCATATATTTT.